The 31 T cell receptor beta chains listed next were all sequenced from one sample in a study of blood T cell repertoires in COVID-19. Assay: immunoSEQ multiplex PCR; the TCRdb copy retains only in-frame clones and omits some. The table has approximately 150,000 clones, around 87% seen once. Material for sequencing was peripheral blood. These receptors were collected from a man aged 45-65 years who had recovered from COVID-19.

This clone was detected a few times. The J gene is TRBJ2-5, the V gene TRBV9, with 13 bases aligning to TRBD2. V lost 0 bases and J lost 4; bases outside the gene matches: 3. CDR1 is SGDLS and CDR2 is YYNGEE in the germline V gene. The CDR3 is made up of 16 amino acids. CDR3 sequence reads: CASSVGLAGGTETQYF. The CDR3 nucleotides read TGTGCCAGCAGCGTAGGACTAGCGGGGGGTACAGAGACCCAGTACTTC.

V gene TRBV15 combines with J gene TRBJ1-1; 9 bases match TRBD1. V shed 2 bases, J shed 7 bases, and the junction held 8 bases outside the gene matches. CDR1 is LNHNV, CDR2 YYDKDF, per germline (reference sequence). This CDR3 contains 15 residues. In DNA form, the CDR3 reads TGTGCCACCAGCAGAAACCTACAGGGGGCGATTGAAGCTTTCTTT. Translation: CATSRNLQGAIEAFF. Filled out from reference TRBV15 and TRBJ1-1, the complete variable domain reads DAMVIQNPRYQVTQFGKPVTLSCSQTLNHNVMYWYQQKSSQAPKLLFHYYDKDFNNEADTPDNFQSRRPNTSFCFLDIRSPGLGDTAMYLCATSRNLQGAIEAFFGQGTRLTVV.

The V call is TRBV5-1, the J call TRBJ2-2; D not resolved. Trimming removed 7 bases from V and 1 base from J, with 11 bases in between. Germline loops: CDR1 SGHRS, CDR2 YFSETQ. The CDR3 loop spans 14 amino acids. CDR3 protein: CASLLNGNTGELFF. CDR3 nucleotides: TGCGCCAGCCTCTTAAACGGGAACACCGGGGAGCTGTTTTTT.

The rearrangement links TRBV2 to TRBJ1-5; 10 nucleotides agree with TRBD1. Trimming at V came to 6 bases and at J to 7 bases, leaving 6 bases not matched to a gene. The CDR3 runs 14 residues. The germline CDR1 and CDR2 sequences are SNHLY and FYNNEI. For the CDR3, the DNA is TGTGCCAGCAGGGGGACAGGGGAAGGCCAGCCCCAGCATTTT. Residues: CASRGTGEGQPQHF.

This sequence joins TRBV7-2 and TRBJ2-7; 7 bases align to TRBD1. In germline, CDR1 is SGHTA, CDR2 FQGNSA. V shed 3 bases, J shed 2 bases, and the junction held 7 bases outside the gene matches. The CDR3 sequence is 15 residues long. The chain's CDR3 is CASSLGLTGTYEQYF. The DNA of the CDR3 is TGTGCCAGCAGCTTGGGGCTGACAGGGACCTACGAGCAGTACTTC. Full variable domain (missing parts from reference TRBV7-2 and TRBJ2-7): GAGVSQSPSNKVTEKGKDVELRCDPISGHTALYWYRQSLGQGLEFLIYFQGNSAPDKSGLPSDRFSAERTGGSVSTLTIQRTQQEDSAVYLCASSLGLTGTYEQYFGPGTRLTVT.

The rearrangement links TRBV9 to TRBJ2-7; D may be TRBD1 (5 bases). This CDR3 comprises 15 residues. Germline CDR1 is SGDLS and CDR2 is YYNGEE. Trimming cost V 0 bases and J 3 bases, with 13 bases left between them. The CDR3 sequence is CASSVDQDIIYEQYF. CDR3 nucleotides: TGTGCCAGCAGCGTAGATCAGGACATTATCTACGAGCAGTACTTC.

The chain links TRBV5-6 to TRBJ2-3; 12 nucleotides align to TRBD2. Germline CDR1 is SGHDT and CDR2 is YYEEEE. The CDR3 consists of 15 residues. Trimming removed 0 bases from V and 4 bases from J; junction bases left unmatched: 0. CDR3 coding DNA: TGTGCCAGCAGCTTGGGACTAGCGGGAGCAGATACGCAGTATTTT. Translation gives CASSLGLAGADTQYF.

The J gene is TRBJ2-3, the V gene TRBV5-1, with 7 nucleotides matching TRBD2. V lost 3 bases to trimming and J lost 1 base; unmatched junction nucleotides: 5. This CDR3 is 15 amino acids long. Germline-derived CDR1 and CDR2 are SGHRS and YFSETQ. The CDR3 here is CASSSGTTRTDTQYF. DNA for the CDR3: TGCGCCAGCAGCTCCGGGACTACTCGCACAGATACGCAGTATTTT.

CDR3 in amino acids: CAWSVAAAGDQPQHF. The CDR3 region has the DNA TGTGCCTGGAGTGTAGCAGCGGCAGGGGATCAGCCCCAGCATTTT. The chain links TRBV30 to TRBJ1-5, with a tentative D call TRBD1 (6 bases). V was shortened by 0 bases and J by 5 bases, with 14 bases between the two germline ends. CDR3 length: 15 residues. Per germline, CDR1 GTSNPN and CDR2 SVGIG (reference sequence).

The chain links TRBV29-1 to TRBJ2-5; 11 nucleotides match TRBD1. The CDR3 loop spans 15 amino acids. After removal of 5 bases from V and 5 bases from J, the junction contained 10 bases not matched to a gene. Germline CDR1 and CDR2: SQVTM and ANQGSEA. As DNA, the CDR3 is TGCAGCGTTATTCCGGGACAGGGGGGAGGGGAGACCCAGTACTTC. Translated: CSVIPGQGGGETQYF.

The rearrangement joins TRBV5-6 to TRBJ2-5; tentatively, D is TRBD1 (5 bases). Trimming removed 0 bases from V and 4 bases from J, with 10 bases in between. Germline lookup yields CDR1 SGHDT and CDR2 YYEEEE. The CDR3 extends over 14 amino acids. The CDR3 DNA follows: TGTGCCAGCAGCTTGGTTTCAGGGCTAGAGACCCAGTACTTC. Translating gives CASSLVSGLETQYF.

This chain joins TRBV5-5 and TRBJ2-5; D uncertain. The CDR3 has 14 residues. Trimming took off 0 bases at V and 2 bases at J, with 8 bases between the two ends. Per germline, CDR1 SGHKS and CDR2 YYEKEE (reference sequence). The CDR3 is CASSLVNRQETQYF. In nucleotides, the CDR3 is TGTGCCAGCAGCTTGGTAAACAGACAAGAGACCCAGTACTTC.

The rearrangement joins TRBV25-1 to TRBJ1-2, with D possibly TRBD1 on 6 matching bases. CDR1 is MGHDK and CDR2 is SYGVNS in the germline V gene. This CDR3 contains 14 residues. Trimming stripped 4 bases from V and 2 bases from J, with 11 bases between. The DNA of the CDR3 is TGTGCCAGCAGTGCGCCCGGACAGAACTATGGCTACACCTTC. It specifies CASSAPGQNYGYTF.

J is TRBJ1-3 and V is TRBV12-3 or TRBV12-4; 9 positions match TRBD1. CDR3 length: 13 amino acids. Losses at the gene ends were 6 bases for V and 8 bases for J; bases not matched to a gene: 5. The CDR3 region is CASRRGQGDTIYF. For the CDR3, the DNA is TGTGCCAGCAGGCGGGGACAGGGAGACACCATATATTTT.

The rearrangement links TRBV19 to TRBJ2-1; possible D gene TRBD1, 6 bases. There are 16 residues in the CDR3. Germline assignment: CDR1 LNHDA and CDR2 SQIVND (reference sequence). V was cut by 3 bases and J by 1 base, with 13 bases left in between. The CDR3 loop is CASSMAHRASYNEQFF. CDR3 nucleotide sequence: TGTGCCAGTAGTATGGCGCACAGGGCTTCCTACAATGAGCAGTTCTTC.

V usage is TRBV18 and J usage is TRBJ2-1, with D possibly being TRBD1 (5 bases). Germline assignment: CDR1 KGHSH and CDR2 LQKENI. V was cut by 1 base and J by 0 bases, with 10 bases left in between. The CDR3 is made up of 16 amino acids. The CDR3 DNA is TGTGCCAGCTCACCACAGGGGTCGAGCTCCTACAATGAGCAGTTCTTC. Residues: CASSPQGSSSYNEQFF.

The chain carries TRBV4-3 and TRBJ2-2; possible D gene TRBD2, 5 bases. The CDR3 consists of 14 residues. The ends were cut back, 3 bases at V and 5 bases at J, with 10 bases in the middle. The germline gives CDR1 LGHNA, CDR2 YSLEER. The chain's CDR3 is CASSQRAGTGELFF. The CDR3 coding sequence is TGCGCCAGCAGCCAGAGGGCTGGTACCGGGGAGCTGTTTTTT.

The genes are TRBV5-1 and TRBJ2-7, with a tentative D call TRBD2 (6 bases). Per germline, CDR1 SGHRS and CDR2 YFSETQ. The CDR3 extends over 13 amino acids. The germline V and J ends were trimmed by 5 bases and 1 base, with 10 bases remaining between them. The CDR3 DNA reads TGCGCCAGCAGGGGGAGGAGTTCCTACGAGCAGTACTTC. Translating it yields CASRGRSSYEQYF. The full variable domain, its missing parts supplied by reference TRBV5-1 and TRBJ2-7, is KAGVTQTPRYLIKTRGQQVTLSCSPISGHRSVSWYQQTPGQGLQFLFEYFSETQRNKGNFPGRFSGRQFSNSRSEMNVSTLELGDSALYLCASRGRSSYEQYFGPGTRLTVT.

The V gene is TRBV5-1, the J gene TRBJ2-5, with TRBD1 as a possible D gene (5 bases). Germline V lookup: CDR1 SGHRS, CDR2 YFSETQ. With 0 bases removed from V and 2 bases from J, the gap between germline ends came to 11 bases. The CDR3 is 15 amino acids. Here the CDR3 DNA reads TGCGCCAGCAGCTTGGAGGTTCCAGGGCAAGAGACCCAGTACTTC. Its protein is CASSLEVPGQETQYF.

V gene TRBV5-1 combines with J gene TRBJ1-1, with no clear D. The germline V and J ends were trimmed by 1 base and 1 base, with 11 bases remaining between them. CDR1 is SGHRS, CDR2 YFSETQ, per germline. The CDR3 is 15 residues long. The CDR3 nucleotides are TGCGCCAGCAGCTTGACCTTCCAGAAGAACACTGAAGCTTTCTTT. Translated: CASSLTFQKNTEAFF. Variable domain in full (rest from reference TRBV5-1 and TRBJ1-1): KAGVTQTPRYLIKTRGQQVTLSCSPISGHRSVSWYQQTPGQGLQFLFEYFSETQRNKGNFPGRFSGRQFSNSRSEMNVSTLELGDSALYLCASSLTFQKNTEAFFGQGTRLTVV.

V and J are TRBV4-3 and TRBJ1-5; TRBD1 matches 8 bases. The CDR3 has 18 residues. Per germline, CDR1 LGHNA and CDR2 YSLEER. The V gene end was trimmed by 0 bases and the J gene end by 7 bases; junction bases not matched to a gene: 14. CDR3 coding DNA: TGCGCCAGCAGCCAAGATCTGCCAGGGGGCTTTTTCGGACAGCCCCAGCATTTT. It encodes CASSQDLPGGFFGQPQHF.

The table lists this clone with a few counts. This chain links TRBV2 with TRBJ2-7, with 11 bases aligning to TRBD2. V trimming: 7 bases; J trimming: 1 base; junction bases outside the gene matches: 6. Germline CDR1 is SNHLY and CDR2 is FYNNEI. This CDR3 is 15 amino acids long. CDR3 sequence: CASMASGGLSYEQYF. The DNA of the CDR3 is TGTGCCAGCATGGCTAGCGGGGGGCTATCCTACGAGCAGTACTTC.

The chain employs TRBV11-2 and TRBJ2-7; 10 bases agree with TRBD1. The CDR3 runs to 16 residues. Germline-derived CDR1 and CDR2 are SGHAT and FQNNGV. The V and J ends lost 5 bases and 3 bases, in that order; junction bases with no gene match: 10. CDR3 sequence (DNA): TGTGCCAGCAGCCCCTTAGGGCGGACAGGGGGCTACGAGCAGTACTTC. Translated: CASSPLGRTGGYEQYF.

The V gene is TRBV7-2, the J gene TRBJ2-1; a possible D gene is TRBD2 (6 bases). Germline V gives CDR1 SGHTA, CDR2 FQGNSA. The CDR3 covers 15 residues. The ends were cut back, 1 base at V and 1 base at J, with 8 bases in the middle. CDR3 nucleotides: TGTGCCAGCAGCTTAGGGAGGGAATCCTACAATGAGCAGTTCTTC. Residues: CASSLGRESYNEQFF. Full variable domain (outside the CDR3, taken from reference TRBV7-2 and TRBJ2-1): GAGVSQSPSNKVTEKGKDVELRCDPISGHTALYWYRQSLGQGLEFLIYFQGNSAPDKSGLPSDRFSAERTGGSVSTLTIQRTQQEDSAVYLCASSLGRESYNEQFFGPGTRLTVL.

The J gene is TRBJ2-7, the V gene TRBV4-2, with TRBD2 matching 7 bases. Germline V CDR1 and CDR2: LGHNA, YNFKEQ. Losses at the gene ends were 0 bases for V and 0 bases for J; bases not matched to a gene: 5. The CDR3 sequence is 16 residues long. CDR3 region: CASSQEWGGNSYEQYF. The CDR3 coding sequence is TGTGCCAGCAGCCAAGAGTGGGGGGGGAACTCCTACGAGCAGTACTTC.

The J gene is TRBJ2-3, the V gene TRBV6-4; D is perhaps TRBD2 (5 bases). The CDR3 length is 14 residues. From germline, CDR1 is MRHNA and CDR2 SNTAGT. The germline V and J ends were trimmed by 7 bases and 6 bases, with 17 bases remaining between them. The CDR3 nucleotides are TGTGCCAGCACTAATAGCGATACGGCCGATACGCAGTATTTT. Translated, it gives CASTNSDTADTQYF.

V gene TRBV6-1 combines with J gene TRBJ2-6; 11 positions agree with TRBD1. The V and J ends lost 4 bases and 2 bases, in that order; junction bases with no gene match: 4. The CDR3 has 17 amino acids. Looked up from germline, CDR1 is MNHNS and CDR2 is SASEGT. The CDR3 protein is CASSGGTGGAGANVLTF. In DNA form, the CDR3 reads TGTGCCAGCAGTGGAGGGACAGGGGGAGCTGGGGCCAACGTCCTGACTTTC.

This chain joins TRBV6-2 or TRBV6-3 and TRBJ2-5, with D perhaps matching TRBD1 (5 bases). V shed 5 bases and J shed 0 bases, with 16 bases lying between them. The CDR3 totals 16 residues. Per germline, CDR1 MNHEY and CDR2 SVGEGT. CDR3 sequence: CASSGRGRAYQETQYF. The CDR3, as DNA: TGTGCCAGCAGTGGCCGAGGCAGGGCGTACCAAGAGACCCAGTACTTC.

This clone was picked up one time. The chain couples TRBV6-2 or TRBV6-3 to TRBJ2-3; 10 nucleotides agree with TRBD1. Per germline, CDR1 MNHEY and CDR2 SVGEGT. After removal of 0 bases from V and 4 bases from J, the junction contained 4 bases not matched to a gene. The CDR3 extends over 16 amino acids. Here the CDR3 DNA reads TGTGCCAGCAGTTACTCCCGGGACAGGGGTCCAGATACGCAGTATTTT. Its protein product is CASSYSRDRGPDTQYF.

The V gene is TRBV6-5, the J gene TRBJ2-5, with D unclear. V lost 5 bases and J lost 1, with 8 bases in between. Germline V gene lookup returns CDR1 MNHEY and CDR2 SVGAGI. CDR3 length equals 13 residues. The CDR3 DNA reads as TGTGCCAGCAGTCTATTAAGCCAAGAGACCCAGTACTTC. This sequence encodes CASSLLSQETQYF.

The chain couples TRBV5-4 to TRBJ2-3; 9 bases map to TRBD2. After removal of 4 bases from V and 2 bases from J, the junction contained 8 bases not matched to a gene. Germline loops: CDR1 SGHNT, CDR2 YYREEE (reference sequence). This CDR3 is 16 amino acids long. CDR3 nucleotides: TGTGCCAGCAGCAACCTAGCGGGGTCGTTCACAGATACGCAGTATTTT. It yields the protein CASSNLAGSFTDTQYF.